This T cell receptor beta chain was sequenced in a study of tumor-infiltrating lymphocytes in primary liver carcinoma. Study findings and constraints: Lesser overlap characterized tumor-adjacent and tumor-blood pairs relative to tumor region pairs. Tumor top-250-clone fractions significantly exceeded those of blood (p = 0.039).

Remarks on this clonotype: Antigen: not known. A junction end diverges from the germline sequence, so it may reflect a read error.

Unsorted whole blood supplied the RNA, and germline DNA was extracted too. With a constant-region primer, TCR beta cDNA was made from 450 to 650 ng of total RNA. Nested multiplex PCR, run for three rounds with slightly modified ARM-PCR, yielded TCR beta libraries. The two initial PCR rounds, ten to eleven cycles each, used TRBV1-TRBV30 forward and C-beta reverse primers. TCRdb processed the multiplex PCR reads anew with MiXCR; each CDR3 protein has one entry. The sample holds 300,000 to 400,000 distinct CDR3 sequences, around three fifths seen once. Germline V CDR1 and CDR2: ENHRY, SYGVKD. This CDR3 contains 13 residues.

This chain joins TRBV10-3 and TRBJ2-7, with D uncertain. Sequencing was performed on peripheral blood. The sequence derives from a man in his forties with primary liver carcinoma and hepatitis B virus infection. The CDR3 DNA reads TGTACCATCAGTGAGGATAGCTCCTACGAGCAGTACTTC. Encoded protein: CTISEDSSYEQYF.